The clone carrying this TCR beta chain was picked up a small number of times. Its antigen is still unknown. This CDR3 region has 14 residues. Germline CDR1 MNHEY, CDR2 SVGEGT. V shed 2 bases and J shed 1 base, with 9 bases lying between them. Library preparation for TCR beta used quantitative 5'-RACE with molecular barcodes. MiXCR, run by TCRdb on the 5' RACE reads, gives a single entry per CDR3 protein. The sample lists about 750,000 distinct CDR3 sequences; roughly 19% were seen once. This sample is drawn from a study of CD8 T cells in ankylosing spondylitis. Study observations and caveats: Disease-linked clones reportedly concentrated significantly in matched ankylosing spondylitis synovial fluid. Prior literature has documented some motif variants in synovial fluid and blood from reactive arthritis. A motif in TCR beta, a set of under ten highly homologous variants, appeared characteristic of ankylosing spondylitis blood. Disease-associated clonotypes exhibited CD8+ identity and were relatively infrequent in peripheral blood.

The clonotype originates from a male donor with ankylosing spondylitis. Specimen: blood, either unsorted or a sorted T cell fraction (not recorded which). The chain is built from TRBV6-2 or TRBV6-3 and TRBJ2-7; no clear D gene. This CDR3 is CASSYVSASYEQYF. The CDR3 bases are TGTGCCAGCAGTTACGTGTCTGCATCCTACGAGCAGTACTTC.